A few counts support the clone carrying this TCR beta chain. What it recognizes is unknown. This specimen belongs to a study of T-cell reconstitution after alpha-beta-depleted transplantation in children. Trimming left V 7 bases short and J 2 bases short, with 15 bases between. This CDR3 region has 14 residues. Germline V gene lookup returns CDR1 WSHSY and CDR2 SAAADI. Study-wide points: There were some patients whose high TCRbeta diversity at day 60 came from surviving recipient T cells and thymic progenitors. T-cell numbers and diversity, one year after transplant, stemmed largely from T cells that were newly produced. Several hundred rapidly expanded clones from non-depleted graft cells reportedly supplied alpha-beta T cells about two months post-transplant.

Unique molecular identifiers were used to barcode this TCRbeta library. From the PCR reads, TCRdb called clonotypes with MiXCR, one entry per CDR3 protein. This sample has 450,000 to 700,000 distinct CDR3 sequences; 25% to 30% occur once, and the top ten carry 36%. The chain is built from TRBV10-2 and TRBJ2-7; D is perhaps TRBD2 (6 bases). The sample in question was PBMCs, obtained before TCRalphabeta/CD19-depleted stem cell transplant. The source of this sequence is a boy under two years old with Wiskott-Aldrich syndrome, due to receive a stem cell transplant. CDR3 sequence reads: CASTLGLITYEQYF. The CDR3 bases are TGCGCCAGCACCCTGGGACTGATTACCTACGAGCAGTACTTC.